The clone carrying this T cell receptor beta chain was recorded at least ten times. Its antigen remains unknown. These data originate in a study of T cells in Graves' hyperthyroidism and ophthalmopathy. Amplified TCR beta CDR3 regions came from RNA transcripts. HTBI primers were the set used in a first-round RT-PCR of the TCR CDR3. A single record per CDR3 protein comes from TCRdb applying MiXCR to the multiplex PCR reads. The data show under 300,000 distinct CDR3 sequences, roughly 14% seen once. The study excluded patients with uncontrolled infection, other autoimmune disease, pregnancy or lactation. With 4 bases removed from V and 1 base from J, the gap between germline ends came to 13 bases. Germline-derived CDR1 and CDR2 are MDHEN and SYDVKM. This CDR3 comprises 15 residues. Findings of the study overall: Ophthalmopathy, as predicted by the model, came a median 6.5 months after the prediction. Ophthalmopathy and stable hyperthyroidism were separated by a 13 V-J model.

Specimen: blood. This TCR derives from a woman between 40 and 55 years old with Graves' hyperthyroidism that later progressed to Graves' ophthalmopathy. V usage is TRBV28 and J usage is TRBJ1-1, with D uncertain. The DNA for the CDR3 is TGTGCCAGCAGTTCGCGTCATCCGGGGAACACTGAAGCTTTCTTT. Translating it yields CASSSRHPGNTEAFF.